The T cell receptor beta chain described here comes from a study of type 1 and type 2 diabetes patients. Study information: Participants included type 1 and type 2 diabetes patients plus nondiabetic controls. From PBMCs, CD4+ and CD8+ T cells were isolated by magnetic microbeads. Broader study findings: Age and gender were not matched between study groups, possibly biasing interpretation.

Amplification started from genomic DNA. A primer set of 30 forward and 13 reverse primers amplified the CDR3. TCRdb recomputed calls from the multiplex PCR reads with MiXCR, one row per CDR3 protein. The sample gives 250,000 or so distinct CDR3 sequences, around 47% of which show up once; approximately 13% is in the top ten. V was shortened by 3 bases and J by 5 bases, with 13 bases between the two germline ends. The V gene's germline CDR1 is SNHLY and CDR2 FYNNEI. The length of the CDR3 is 15 residues. Many counts were recorded for this clonotype. Its antigen is currently unknown. The chain uses TRBV2 and TRBJ1-4; the D gene is possibly TRBD1 (5 bases). The sequence came from a man aged 18 to 35 with type 2 diabetes. Sequenced sample: peripheral blood mononuclear cells (PBMCs). CDR3 protein: CASSDWGRKNEKLFF. CDR3 coding DNA: TGTGCCAGCAGTGATTGGGGACGGAAAAATGAAAAACTGTTTTTT.